This is a list of T cell receptor beta chains from one sample in a study of T cell repertoires in cytomegalovirus infection. In TCRdb, the reads were re-called with MiXCR into one record per CDR3 protein. This repertoire shows about 890,000 distinct CDR3 sequences, approximately 31% found once; its top ten account for roughly an eighth. For these TCRs, the target antigens are not known. Material: cultured CD8+ T cells from PBMCs, obtained from culture after CMV antigen stimulation. These receptors all come from a human donor in good health (CMV status not recorded). Some clones in this sample may be carry-over from other donors' samples. CDR3s include the opening cysteine and the closing phenylalanine or tryptophan. Fields, in order: clone size, D gene, J gene, V gene, CDR3 protein, CDR3 DNA. D genes are given only for firm matches. Size is omitted from some rows. Given values are once, few, many or a class for expanded clones.

size: few
D: NA
J: TRBJ1-5
V: TRBV7-3
CDR3: CASSSDGGGNQPQHF
DNA: TGTGCCAGCAGCTCCGACGGTGGGGGAAATCAGCCCCAGCATTTT

size: NA
D: NA
J: TRBJ1-6
V: TRBV10-3
CDR3: CAISEGNNSPLHF
DNA: TGTGCCATCAGTGAGGGTAATAATTCACCCCTCCACTTT

size: NA
D: NA
J: TRBJ2-2
V: TRBV7-6
CDR3: CASSLSVGNTGELFF
DNA: TGTGCCAGCAGTCTTAGCGTGGGGAACACCGGGGAGCTGTTTTTT

size: NA
D: NA
J: TRBJ2-6
V: TRBV28
CDR3: CASSPPDSGANVLTF
DNA: TGTGCCAGCAGTCCTCCGGACTCAGGGGCCAACGTCCTGACTTTC

size: NA
D: NA
J: TRBJ1-5
V: TRBV9
CDR3: CASSATQGGSQPQHF
DNA: TGTGCCAGCAGCGCAACTCAGGGAGGGAGTCAGCCCCAGCATTTT

size: few
D: TRBD1
J: TRBJ1-1
V: TRBV19
CDR3: CASSEQGARGDTEAFF
DNA: TGTGCCAGTAGTGAACAGGGGGCGCGAGGAGACACTGAAGCTTTCTTT

size: NA
D: NA
J: TRBJ2-3
V: TRBV24-1
CDR3: CATSEPDVPTQYF
DNA: TGTGCCACCAGTGAGCCCGATGTGCCCACGCAGTATTTT

size: NA
D: TRBD1
J: TRBJ1-1
V: TRBV5-1
CDR3: CASSSGQGDDTEAFF
DNA: TGCGCCAGCAGCTCGGGACAGGGTGACGACACTGAAGCTTTCTTT

size: few
D: NA
J: TRBJ1-6
V: TRBV4-3
CDR3: CASSPRQANSPLHF
DNA: TGCGCCAGCAGCCCCCGGCAGGCGAATTCACCCCTCCACTTT

size: NA
D: TRBD1
J: TRBJ2-2
V: TRBV12-3/TRBV12-4
CDR3: CASSLTGFIGELFF
DNA: TGTGCCAGCAGTCTGACAGGGTTTATCGGGGAGCTGTTTTTT

size: few
D: NA
J: TRBJ2-4
V: TRBV2
CDR3: CASSESPADAKNIQYF
DNA: TGTGCCAGCAGTGAGTCTCCGGCGGATGCCAAAAACATTCAGTACTTC

size: NA
D: NA
J: TRBJ1-2
V: TRBV28
CDR3: CASISLPGGEGYGYTF
DNA: TGTGCCAGCATTTCCCTCCCTGGGGGGGAAGGCTATGGCTACACCTTC

size: NA
D: NA
J: TRBJ2-3
V: TRBV9
CDR3: CASSVRQGQSTDTQYF
DNA: TGTGCCAGCAGCGTTCGACAAGGCCAAAGCACAGATACGCAGTATTTT

size: few
D: NA
J: TRBJ2-1
V: TRBV15
CDR3: CATSSTHLTGLLYGEQFF
DNA: TGTGCCACCAGCAGCACCCATTTGACAGGCCTGTTATACGGTGAGCAGTTCTTC

size: few
D: NA
J: TRBJ2-1
V: TRBV6-5
CDR3: CASSPRSGISYNEQFF
DNA: TGTGCCAGCAGCCCTAGGTCAGGGATCTCCTACAATGAGCAGTTCTTC

size: few
D: NA
J: TRBJ2-1
V: TRBV27
CDR3: CASSLLTGYEQFF
DNA: TGTGCCAGCAGTTTATTAACAGGGTATGAGCAGTTCTTC

size: many
D: NA
J: TRBJ1-1
V: TRBV7-8
CDR3: CASTTGRGTEAFF
DNA: TGTGCCAGCACCACAGGGAGAGGGACTGAAGCTTTCTTT

size: many
D: TRBD2
J: TRBJ2-1
V: TRBV12-3/TRBV12-4
CDR3: CASSPPGLAVYNEQFF
DNA: TGTGCCAGCAGCCCGCCGGGACTAGCGGTATACAATGAGCAGTTCTTC

size: few
D: NA
J: TRBJ2-1
V: TRBV4-3
CDR3: CASSQVANSYNEQFF
DNA: TGCGCCAGCAGCCAAGTGGCTAACTCCTACAATGAGCAGTTCTTC